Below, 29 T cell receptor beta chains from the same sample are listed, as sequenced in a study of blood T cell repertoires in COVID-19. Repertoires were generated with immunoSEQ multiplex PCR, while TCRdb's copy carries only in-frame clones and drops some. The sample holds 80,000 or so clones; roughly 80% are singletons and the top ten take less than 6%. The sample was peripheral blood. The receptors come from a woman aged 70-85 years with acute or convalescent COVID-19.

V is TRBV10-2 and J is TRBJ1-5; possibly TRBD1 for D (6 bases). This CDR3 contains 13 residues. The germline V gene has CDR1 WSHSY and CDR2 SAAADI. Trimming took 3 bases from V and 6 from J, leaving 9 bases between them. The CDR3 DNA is TGCGCCAGCAGTGATTCAGGGGTTCAGCCCCAGCATTTT. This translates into CASSDSGVQPQHF.

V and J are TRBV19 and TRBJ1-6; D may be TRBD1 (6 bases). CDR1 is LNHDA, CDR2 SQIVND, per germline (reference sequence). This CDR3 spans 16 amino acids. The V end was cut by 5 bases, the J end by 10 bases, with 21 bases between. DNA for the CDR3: TGTGCCAGTAGTCCCTTCAGGGGACCCGGAGGATCACCCCTCCACTTT. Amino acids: CASSPFRGPGGSPLHF.

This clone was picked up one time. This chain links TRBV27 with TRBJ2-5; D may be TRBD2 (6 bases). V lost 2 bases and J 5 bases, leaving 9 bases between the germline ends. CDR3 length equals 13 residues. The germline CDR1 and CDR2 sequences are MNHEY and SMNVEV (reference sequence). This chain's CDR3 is CASSLKGGETQYF. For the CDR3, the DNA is TGTGCCAGCAGTTTAAAGGGAGGCGAGACCCAGTACTTC.

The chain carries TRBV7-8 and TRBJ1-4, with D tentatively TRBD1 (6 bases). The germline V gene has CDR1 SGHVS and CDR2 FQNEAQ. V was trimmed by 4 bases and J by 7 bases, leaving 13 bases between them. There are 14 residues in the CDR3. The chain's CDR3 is CASSSDSYGEKLFF. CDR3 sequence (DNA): TGTGCCAGCAGCTCGGACAGCTACGGTGAAAAACTGTTTTTT.

The CDR3 DNA reads TGTGCCAGCAGGTGGACAGGGGATACCGGGGAGCTGTTTTTT. As protein: CASRWTGDTGELFF. The chain links TRBV6-5 to TRBJ2-2; TRBD1 agrees at 9 bases. With 6 bases clipped from V and 5 bases from J, the junction kept 4 bases outside the gene matches. The germline CDR1 and CDR2 sequences are MNHEY and SVGAGI. The CDR3 totals 14 residues.

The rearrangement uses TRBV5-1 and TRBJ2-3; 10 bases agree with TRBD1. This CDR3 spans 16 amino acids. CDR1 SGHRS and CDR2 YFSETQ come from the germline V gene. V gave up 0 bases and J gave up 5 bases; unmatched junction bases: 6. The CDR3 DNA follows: TGCGCCAGCAGCTTGGAGGGGACAGGGGACGTAGATACGCAGTATTTT. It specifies CASSLEGTGDVDTQYF.

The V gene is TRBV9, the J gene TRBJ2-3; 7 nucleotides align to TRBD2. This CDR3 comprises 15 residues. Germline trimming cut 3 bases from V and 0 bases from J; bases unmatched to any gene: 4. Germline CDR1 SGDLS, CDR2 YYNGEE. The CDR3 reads CASSELAASTDTQYF. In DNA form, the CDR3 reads TGTGCCAGCAGCGAGCTAGCGGCTAGCACAGATACGCAGTATTTT.

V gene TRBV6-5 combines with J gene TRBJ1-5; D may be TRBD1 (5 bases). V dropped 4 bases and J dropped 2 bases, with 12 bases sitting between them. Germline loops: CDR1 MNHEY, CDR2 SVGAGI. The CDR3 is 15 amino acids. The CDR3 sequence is CASSWGGEGNQPQHF. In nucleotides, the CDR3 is TGTGCCAGCAGTTGGGGGGGGGAGGGCAATCAGCCCCAGCATTTT.

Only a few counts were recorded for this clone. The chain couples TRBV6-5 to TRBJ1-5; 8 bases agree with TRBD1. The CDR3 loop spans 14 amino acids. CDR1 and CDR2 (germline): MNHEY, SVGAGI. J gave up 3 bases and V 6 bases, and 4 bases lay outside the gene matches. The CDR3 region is CASSPDRVNQPQHF. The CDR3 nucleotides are TGTGCCAGCAGCCCGGACAGGGTCAATCAGCCCCAGCATTTT.

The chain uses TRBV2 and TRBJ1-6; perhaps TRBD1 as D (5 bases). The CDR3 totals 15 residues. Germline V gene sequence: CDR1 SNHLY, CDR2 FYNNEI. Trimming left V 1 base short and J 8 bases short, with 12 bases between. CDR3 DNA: TGTGCCAGCAGTGAAGTGGGGGGAACCTATTCACCCCTCCACTTT. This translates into CASSEVGGTYSPLHF.

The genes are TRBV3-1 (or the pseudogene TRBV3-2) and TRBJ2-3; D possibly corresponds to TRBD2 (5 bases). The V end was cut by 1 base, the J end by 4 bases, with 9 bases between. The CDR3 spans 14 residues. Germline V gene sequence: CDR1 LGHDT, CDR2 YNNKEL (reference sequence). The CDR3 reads CASSQGEGADTQYF. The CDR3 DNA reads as TGTGCCAGCAGCCAAGGAGAGGGTGCAGATACGCAGTATTTT.

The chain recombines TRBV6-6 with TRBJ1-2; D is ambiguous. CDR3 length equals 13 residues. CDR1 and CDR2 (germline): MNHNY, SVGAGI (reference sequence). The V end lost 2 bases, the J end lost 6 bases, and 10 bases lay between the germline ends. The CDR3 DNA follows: TGTGCCAGCAGTTACGCTGGGCGCAATGGCTACACCTTC. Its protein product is CASSYAGRNGYTF.

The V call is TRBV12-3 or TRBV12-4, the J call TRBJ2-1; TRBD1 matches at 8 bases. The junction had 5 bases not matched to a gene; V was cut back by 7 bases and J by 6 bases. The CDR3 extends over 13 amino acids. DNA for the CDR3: TGTGCCAGCATCAGCAGGGGGCGCAATGAGCAGTTCTTC. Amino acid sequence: CASISRGRNEQFF.

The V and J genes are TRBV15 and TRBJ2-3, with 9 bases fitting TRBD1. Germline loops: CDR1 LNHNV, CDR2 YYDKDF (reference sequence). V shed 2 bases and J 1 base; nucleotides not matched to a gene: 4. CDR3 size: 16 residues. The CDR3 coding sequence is TGTGCCACCAGCAGACCTGGGACAGGGCGCACAGATACGCAGTATTTT. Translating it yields CATSRPGTGRTDTQYF.

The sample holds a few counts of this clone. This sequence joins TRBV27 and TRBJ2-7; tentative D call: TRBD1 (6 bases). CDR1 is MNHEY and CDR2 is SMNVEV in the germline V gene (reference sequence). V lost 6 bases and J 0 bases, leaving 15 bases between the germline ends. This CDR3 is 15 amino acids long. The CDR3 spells CASSAHTGSSYEQYF. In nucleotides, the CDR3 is TGTGCCAGCAGCGCCCACACAGGGAGCTCCTACGAGCAGTACTTC.

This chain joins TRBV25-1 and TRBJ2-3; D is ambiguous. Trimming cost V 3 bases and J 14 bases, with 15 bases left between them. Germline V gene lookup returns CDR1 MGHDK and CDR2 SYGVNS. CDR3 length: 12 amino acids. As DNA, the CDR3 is TGTGCCAGCAGTGAGTTTTCTAGTCGACGGTATTTT. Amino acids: CASSEFSSRRYF.

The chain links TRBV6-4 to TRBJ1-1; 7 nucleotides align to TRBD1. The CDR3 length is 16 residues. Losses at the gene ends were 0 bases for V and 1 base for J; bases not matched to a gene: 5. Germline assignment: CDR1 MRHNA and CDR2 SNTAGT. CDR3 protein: CASSDSFRDRNTEAFF. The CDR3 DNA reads TGTGCCAGCAGTGACTCCTTTCGGGACAGGAACACTGAAGCTTTCTTT.

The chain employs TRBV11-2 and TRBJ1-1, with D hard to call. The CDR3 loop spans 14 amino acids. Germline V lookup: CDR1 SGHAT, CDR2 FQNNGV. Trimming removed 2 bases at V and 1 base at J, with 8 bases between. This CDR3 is CASSLPVSNTEAFF. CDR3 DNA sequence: TGTGCCAGCAGCTTACCGGTCTCGAACACTGAAGCTTTCTTT.

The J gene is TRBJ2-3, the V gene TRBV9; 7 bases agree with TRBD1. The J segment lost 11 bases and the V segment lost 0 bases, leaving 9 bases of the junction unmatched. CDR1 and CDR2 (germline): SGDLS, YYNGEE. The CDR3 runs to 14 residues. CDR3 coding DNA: TGTGCCAGCAGCGTAGCTACCGGGGCAGGGGGGCAGTATTTT. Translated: CASSVATGAGGQYF.

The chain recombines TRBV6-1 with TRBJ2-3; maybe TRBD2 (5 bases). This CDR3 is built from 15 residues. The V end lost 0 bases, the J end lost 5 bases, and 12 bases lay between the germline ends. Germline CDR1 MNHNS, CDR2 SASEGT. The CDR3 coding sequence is TGTGCCAGCAGTGAAGCACCGGGGTGGGGAGATACGCAGTATTTT. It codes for CASSEAPGWGDTQYF.

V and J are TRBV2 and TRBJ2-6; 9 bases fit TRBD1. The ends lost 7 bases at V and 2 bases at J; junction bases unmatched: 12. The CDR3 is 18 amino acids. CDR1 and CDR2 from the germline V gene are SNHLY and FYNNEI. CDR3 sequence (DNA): TGTGCCAGCACCCTCGAGACAGGGGGTCTAGCTGGGGCCAACGTCCTGACTTTC. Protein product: CASTLETGGLAGANVLTF.

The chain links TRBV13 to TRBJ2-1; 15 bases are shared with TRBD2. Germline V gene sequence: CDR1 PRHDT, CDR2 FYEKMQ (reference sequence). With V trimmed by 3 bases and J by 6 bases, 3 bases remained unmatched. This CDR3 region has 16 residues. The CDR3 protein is CASSFRTSGGANEQFF. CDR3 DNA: TGTGCCAGCAGCTTTCGGACTAGCGGGGGGGCCAATGAGCAGTTCTTC.

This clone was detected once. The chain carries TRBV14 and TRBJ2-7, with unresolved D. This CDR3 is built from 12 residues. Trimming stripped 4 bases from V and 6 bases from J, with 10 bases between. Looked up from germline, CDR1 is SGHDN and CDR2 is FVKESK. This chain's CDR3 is CASSLNRVEQYF. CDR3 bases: TGTGCCAGCAGCCTTAACCGGGTCGAGCAGTACTTC. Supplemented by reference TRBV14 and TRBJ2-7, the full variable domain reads EAGVTQFPSHSVIEKGQTVTLRCDPISGHDNLYWYRRVMGKEIKFLLHFVKESKQDESGMPNNRFLAERTGGTYSTLKVQPAELEDSGVYFCASSLNRVEQYFGPGTRLTVT.

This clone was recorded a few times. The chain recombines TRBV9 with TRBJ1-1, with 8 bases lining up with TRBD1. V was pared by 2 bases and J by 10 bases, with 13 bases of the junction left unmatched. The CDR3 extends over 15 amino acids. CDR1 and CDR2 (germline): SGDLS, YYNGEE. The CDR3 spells CASSVVSGGENGAFF. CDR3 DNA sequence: TGTGCCAGCAGCGTGGTATCAGGGGGCGAGAACGGAGCTTTCTTT.

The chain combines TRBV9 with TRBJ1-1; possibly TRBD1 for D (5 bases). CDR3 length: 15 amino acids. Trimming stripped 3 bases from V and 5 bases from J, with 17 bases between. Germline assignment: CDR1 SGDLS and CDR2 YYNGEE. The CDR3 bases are TGTGCCAGCAGCGCCTCCCCGGGGGGGGAAACTGAAGCTTTCTTT. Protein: CASSASPGGETEAFF.

DNA for the CDR3: TGTGCCAGCAGCGTTAAGCGGGGGGGTTTTAACACCGGGGAGCTGTTTTTT. It specifies CASSVKRGGFNTGELFF. The rearrangement joins TRBV9 to TRBJ2-2, with 10 bases lining up with TRBD2. The germline gives CDR1 SGDLS, CDR2 YYNGEE. CDR3 length equals 17 residues. The J segment lost 2 bases and the V segment lost 2 bases, leaving 6 bases of the junction unmatched.

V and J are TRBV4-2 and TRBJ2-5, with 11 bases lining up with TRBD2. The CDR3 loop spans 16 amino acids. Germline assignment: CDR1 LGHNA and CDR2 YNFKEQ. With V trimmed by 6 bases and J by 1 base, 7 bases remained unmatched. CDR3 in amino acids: CASSSPLAGGQETQYF. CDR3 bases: TGTGCCAGCAGTTCCCCGCTAGCGGGGGGCCAAGAGACCCAGTACTTC.

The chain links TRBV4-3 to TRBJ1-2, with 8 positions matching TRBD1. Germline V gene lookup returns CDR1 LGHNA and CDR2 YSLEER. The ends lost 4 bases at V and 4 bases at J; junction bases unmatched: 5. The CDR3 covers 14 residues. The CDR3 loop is CASSPGQGLYGYTF. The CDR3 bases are TGCGCCAGCAGCCCAGGACAGGGCCTCTATGGCTACACCTTC.

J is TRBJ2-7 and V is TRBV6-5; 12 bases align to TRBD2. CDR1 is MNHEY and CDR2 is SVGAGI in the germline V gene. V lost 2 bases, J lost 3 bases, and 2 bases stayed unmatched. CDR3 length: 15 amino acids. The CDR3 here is CASSYLTSGGYEQYF. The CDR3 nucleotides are TGTGCCAGCAGTTACCTGACTAGCGGGGGCTACGAGCAGTACTTC.